The present entry profiles one TCR beta chain with its context. Its antigen is unknown. The data were produced by immunoSEQ multiplex PCR, yet TCRdb's version contains in-frame clones alone and is incomplete. The sample shows about 120,000 clones, 45% to 65% of them seen only once. This entry is derived from a study of cytotoxic CD8 clonotypes in ibrutinib-treated CLL. Study-level background: The authors obtained response samples at a median of about 11 months of treatment, range 6 to 36. Points from the study as a whole: The study found clonality rose at ibrutinib response, then fell toward baseline at progression. There were few public clonotypes, and on treatment they contracted or stayed stable.

Germline V lookup: CDR1 SGHTS, CDR2 YDEGEE. The CDR3 contains 13 residues. Trimming took 1 base from V and 7 from J, leaving 11 bases between them. TCR beta libraries used around 2 micrograms of genomic DNA from cryopreserved PBMCs. This receptor was taken from a human donor with chronic lymphocytic leukemia. V gene TRBV5-8 combines with J gene TRBJ1-2, with D unclear. Sequenced material: PBMCs, taken after 24 months of ibrutinib treatment. The CDR3 region is CASSLRGHRGYTF. In nucleotides, the CDR3 is TGTGCCAGCAGCTTGAGAGGGCACCGTGGCTACACCTTC. Looking up the rest from reference TRBV5-8 and TRBJ1-2 gives the full variable domain: EAGVTQSPTHLIKTRGQQATLRCSPISGHTSVYWYQQALGLGLQFLLWYDEGEERNRGNFPPRFSGRQFPNYSSELNVNALELEDSALYLCASSLRGHRGYTFGSGTRLTVV.